One and the same sample provided the 27 T cell receptor beta chains below, sequenced in a study of cytomegalovirus exposure and HLA in healthy donors. A multiplex PCR was run with 60 Vbeta primers and 13 Jbeta primers. Libraries were prepared by immunoSEQ multiplex PCR; TCRdb keeps only in-frame clonotypes and omits some of them. The profile shows around 100,000 clones, 10% of them singletons. Material: PBMCs. These receptor sequences come from a man aged 35 to 55 in good health and CMV-seropositive.

This chain uses TRBV7-2 with TRBJ2-7; TRBD2 matches 12 bases. With 5 bases clipped from V and 4 bases from J, the junction kept 9 bases outside the gene matches. Per germline, CDR1 SGHTA and CDR2 FQGNSA. This CDR3 is 16 amino acids long. CDR3 sequence: CASSPRTSGALYEQYF. The CDR3 nucleotides read TGTGCCAGCAGCCCACGGACTAGCGGGGCTTTATACGAGCAGTACTTC.

CDR3 sequence reads: CASSVELAGGPEHPDTQYF. CDR3 DNA sequence: TGTGCCAGCAGCGTAGAACTAGCGGGAGGACCGGAGCACCCGGATACGCAGTATTTT. J is TRBJ2-3 and V is TRBV9; 12 bases fit TRBD2. The ends lost 0 bases at V and 6 bases at J; junction bases unmatched: 14. Per germline, CDR1 SGDLS and CDR2 YYNGEE. The CDR3 runs 19 residues.

The V gene is TRBV10-3, the J gene TRBJ1-5; D remains unclear. Germline CDR1 reads ENHRY; CDR2 reads SYGVKD. Trimming left V 2 bases short and J 4 bases short, with 15 bases between. The CDR3 runs to 16 residues. For the CDR3, the DNA is TGTGCCATCAGTGAGCCTAGCCCCACGGGGAATCAGCCCCAGCATTTT. This encodes CAISEPSPTGNQPQHF.

This clone has a count of ten or more. The chain joins TRBV6-1 to TRBJ1-4, with TRBD1 identical over 7 bases. Germline V gene sequence: CDR1 MNHNS, CDR2 SASEGT. Trimming cost V 4 bases and J 8 bases; bases outside gene matches: 13. The CDR3 is made up of 16 amino acids. The CDR3 is CASSATGSLVREKLFF. The DNA for the CDR3 is TGTGCCAGCAGTGCGACAGGGAGTCTTGTGAGGGAAAAACTGTTTTTT.

The chain employs TRBV25-1 and TRBJ2-7, with D unclear. Trimming removed 5 bases from V and 2 bases from J, with 10 bases in between. CDR3 length: 13 residues. The germline V gene has CDR1 MGHDK and CDR2 SYGVNS. The CDR3 reads CASSNHGAYEQYF. In nucleotides, the CDR3 is TGTGCCAGCAGTAATCACGGAGCCTACGAGCAGTACTTC.

The V call is TRBV7-9, the J call TRBJ1-2, with TRBD1 identical over 8 bases. The germline gives CDR1 SEHNR, CDR2 FQNEAQ (reference sequence). Unmatched junction bases numbered 10, after V lost 3 bases and J lost 4 bases. The CDR3 length is 16 residues. CDR3 nucleotides: TGTGCCAGCAGCTTCTCCGGACAGGGAAGAGGCTATGGCTACACCTTC. This encodes CASSFSGQGRGYGYTF.

This clone was observed a handful of times. This chain joins TRBV5-6 and TRBJ2-7, with TRBD1 matching 11 bases. Germline V gene lookup returns CDR1 SGHDT and CDR2 YYEEEE. The CDR3 has 15 residues. V shed 3 bases, J shed 0 bases, and the junction held 2 bases outside the gene matches. CDR3 residues: CASSSGTGGSYEQYF. The CDR3 DNA sequence: TGTGCCAGCAGCTCAGGGACAGGGGGCTCCTACGAGCAGTACTTC.

The chain couples TRBV11-2 to TRBJ1-2; D might be TRBD1 (5 bases). This CDR3 is 15 amino acids long. The V end lost 4 bases, the J end lost 2 bases, and 14 bases lay between the germline ends. Germline CDR1 is SGHAT and CDR2 is FQNNGV. The CDR3 here is CASSSMGQANYGYTF. The DNA for the CDR3 is TGTGCCAGCAGCTCAATGGGGCAGGCAAACTATGGCTACACCTTC.

Only one count was recorded for this clone. The genes are TRBV6-5 and TRBJ2-1; 7 bases map to TRBD1. Germline CDR1 MNHEY, CDR2 SVGAGI. With V trimmed by 5 bases and J by 2 bases, 6 bases remained unmatched. There are 15 residues in the CDR3. The CDR3 here is CASSLDRDPYNEQFF. CDR3 sequence (DNA): TGTGCCAGCAGTCTTGACAGGGACCCCTACAATGAGCAGTTCTTC.

In this sample, this clone turned up a few times. CDR3 bases: TGTGCCAGCAGCTTAGGTAGCGCCTCCTACAATGAGCAGTTCTTC. Translation: CASSLGSASYNEQFF. The gene calls are TRBV11-2 and TRBJ2-1; a possible D gene is TRBD2 (5 bases). The length of the CDR3 is 15 residues. Per germline, CDR1 SGHAT and CDR2 FQNNGV. V was cut by 1 base and J by 0 bases, with 7 bases left in between.

This chain links TRBV6-5 with TRBJ2-7; 7 bases fit TRBD2. Germline V gene lookup returns CDR1 MNHEY and CDR2 SVGAGI. The CDR3 runs to 13 residues. Unmatched junction bases numbered 9, after V lost 0 bases and J lost 13 bases. CDR3 sequence reads: CASSYSEQRGTYF. CDR3 sequence (DNA): TGTGCCAGCAGTTACTCGGAGCAGCGGGGAACATACTTC.

Written as DNA, the CDR3 is TGTGCCAGCAGTTTCAGCGGAGCGGGGAGGTACGAGCAGTACTTC. Translating gives CASSFSGAGRYEQYF. This chain connects TRBV28 to TRBJ2-7; TRBD2 aligns across 7 bases. CDR1 MDHEN and CDR2 SYDVKM come from the germline V gene. Trimming removed 3 bases from V and 4 bases from J; junction bases left unmatched: 9. This CDR3 contains 15 residues.

This rearrangement joins TRBV18 to TRBJ2-1; TRBD1 matches 7 bases. The CDR3 contains 16 residues. Germline V gene sequence: CDR1 KGHSH, CDR2 LQKENI. The J segment lost 7 bases and the V segment lost 2 bases, leaving 11 bases of the junction unmatched. CDR3 protein: CASSPNRGGLVNEQFF. In nucleotides, the CDR3 is TGTGCCAGCTCACCAAATCGAGGGGGCCTAGTTAATGAGCAGTTCTTC.

The rearrangement links TRBV4-1 to TRBJ2-5, with 10 positions matching TRBD2. The CDR3 totals 14 residues. V lost 4 bases and J lost 5; bases outside the gene matches: 4. The germline V gene has CDR1 MGHRA and CDR2 YSYEKL. The CDR3 protein is CASSRLAGAETQYF. The CDR3 DNA reads as TGCGCCAGCAGCCGCCTAGCGGGAGCGGAGACCCAGTACTTC.

This clone has only a few counts. The rearrangement uses TRBV27 and TRBJ2-1; TRBD2 matches 10 bases. V was clipped by 2 bases and J by 7 bases; unmatched bases: 5. Germline-derived CDR1 and CDR2 are MNHEY and SMNVEV (reference sequence). The CDR3 length is 15 residues. The CDR3 nucleotides are TGTGCCAGCAGTTTACTCCTAGCGGGAGATAATGAGCAGTTCTTC. It codes for CASSLLLAGDNEQFF.

V gene TRBV28 combines with J gene TRBJ1-5, with 7 bases aligning to TRBD1. The trim removed 7 bases at V and 4 bases at J, leaving 4 bases unmatched. This CDR3 has 13 residues. Germline CDR1 reads MDHEN; CDR2 reads SYDVKM. In nucleotides, the CDR3 is TGTGCCAGCAAGGGACAGATAAATCAGCCCCAGCATTTT. Protein product: CASKGQINQPQHF.

J is TRBJ2-7 and V is TRBV28, with 8 bases aligning to TRBD1. Germline V lookup: CDR1 MDHEN, CDR2 SYDVKM. The CDR3 is 15 amino acids. J was trimmed by 4 bases and V by 6 bases; bases with no gene match: 11. The CDR3 DNA is TGTGCCAGCAGAAAGAAATCCGGGACAGGTTACGAGCAGTACTTC. The encoded protein is CASRKKSGTGYEQYF. Full variable domain (outside the CDR3, taken from reference TRBV28 and TRBJ2-7): DVKVTQSSRYLVKRTGEKVFLECVQDMDHENMFWYRQDPGLGLRLIYFSYDVKMKEKGDIPEGYSVSREKKERFSLILESASTNQTSMYLCASRKKSGTGYEQYFGPGTRLTVT.

In this sample, this clone turned up a few times. This chain joins TRBV11-3 and TRBJ2-3, with 10 bases fitting TRBD2. The CDR3 spans 18 residues. Germline CDR1 and CDR2: SGHNT and YENEEA. Germline trimming cut 0 bases from V and 2 bases from J; bases unmatched to any gene: 8. The CDR3 protein is CASSLDFPGLAFTDTQYF. The CDR3 DNA sequence: TGTGCCAGCAGCTTAGATTTTCCGGGACTAGCGTTCACAGATACGCAGTATTTT.

This clone has more than one count but fewer than ten. This sequence joins TRBV13 and TRBJ1-4; TRBD1 is a possible D gene (6 bases). CDR3 length: 15 amino acids. Deletions cut 3 bases from V and 2 bases from J, with 10 bases between. Germline-derived CDR1 and CDR2 are PRHDT and FYEKMQ (reference sequence). This CDR3 is CASSFYRDTNEKLFF. CDR3 DNA sequence: TGTGCCAGCAGCTTCTACAGGGACACTAATGAAAAACTGTTTTTT.

The chain has TRBV11-3 and TRBJ2-7; 10 bases match TRBD2. Germline V gene lookup returns CDR1 SGHNT and CDR2 YENEEA. The CDR3 contains 14 residues. V trimming: 3 bases; J trimming: 2 bases; junction bases outside the gene matches: 1. CDR3 nucleotides: TGTGCCAGCAGCTTTACTAGCGGGGCCTACGAGCAGTACTTC. Its protein product is CASSFTSGAYEQYF.

This clone occurred a few times. The chain links TRBV12-5 to TRBJ1-5; D is ambiguous. Germline CDR1 and CDR2: LGHNT and FRNRAP. Trimming stripped 5 bases from V and 8 bases from J, with 16 bases between. This CDR3 spans 14 amino acids. CDR3: CASGPNYGFEPQHF. CDR3 DNA: TGTGCTAGTGGTCCGAACTACGGTTTTGAGCCCCAGCATTTT.

The V call is TRBV2, the J call TRBJ2-1; the match to TRBD2 covers 12 bases. The CDR3 is 16 residues long. V gave up 4 bases and J gave up 8 bases; unmatched junction bases: 9. Germline assignment: CDR1 SNHLY and CDR2 FYNNEI. The CDR3 loop is CASSGDGLAGRDEQFF. For the CDR3, the DNA is TGTGCCAGCAGTGGAGACGGACTAGCGGGACGGGATGAGCAGTTCTTC.

The chain is built from TRBV9 and TRBJ2-1, with 12 bases identical to TRBD2. Trimming at V came to 4 bases and at J to 6 bases, leaving 5 bases not matched to a gene. Germline V gene lookup returns CDR1 SGDLS and CDR2 YYNGEE. The CDR3 extends over 15 amino acids. CDR3: CASSTGLAGRNEQFF. As DNA, the CDR3 is TGTGCCAGCAGCACCGGACTAGCGGGACGCAATGAGCAGTTCTTC. The full variable domain, in which reference TRBV9 and TRBJ2-1 provide the parts outside the CDR3, is DSGVTQTPKHLITATGQRVTLRCSPRSGDLSVYWYQQSLDQGLQFLIQYYNGEERAKGNILERFSAQQFPDLHSELNLSSLELGDSALYFCASSTGLAGRNEQFFGPGTRLTVL.

This clone has only a few counts. The chain employs TRBV29-1 and TRBJ1-1; D possibly corresponds to TRBD1 (6 bases). This CDR3 is built from 13 residues. The germline V gene encodes CDR1 SQVTM and CDR2 ANQGSEA. V was shortened by 6 bases and J by 1 base, with 12 bases between the two germline ends. The DNA of the CDR3 is TGCAGCGTAGTACAGGGAGCGAACACTGAAGCTTTCTTT. Residues: CSVVQGANTEAFF.

This chain uses TRBV9 with TRBJ2-3, with TRBD2 matching 8 bases. V lost 4 bases, J lost 5 bases, and 12 bases stayed unmatched. CDR3 length: 16 amino acids. The germline V gene encodes CDR1 SGDLS and CDR2 YYNGEE. The CDR3: CASSSRSGTSGDTQYF. Here the CDR3 DNA reads TGTGCCAGCAGCTCCCGCTCTGGGACTAGTGGAGATACGCAGTATTTT.

The chain couples TRBV5-4 to TRBJ1-1; a weak D match, TRBD1 (6 bases). The CDR3 sequence is 14 residues long. V was clipped by 5 bases and J by 3 bases, with 14 bases between them. Germline V gene sequence: CDR1 SGHNT, CDR2 YYREEE (reference sequence). The CDR3 is CASSLKSGDTEAFF. In DNA, the CDR3 is TGTGCCAGCAGTCTTAAATCAGGGGACACTGAAGCTTTCTTT.

This clone was seen only a few times. V gene TRBV7-8 combines with J gene TRBJ2-7; D is perhaps TRBD2 (5 bases). This CDR3 spans 14 amino acids. CDR1 SGHVS and CDR2 FQNEAQ come from the germline V gene. V was shortened by 8 bases and J by 4 bases, with 18 bases between the two germline ends. Here the CDR3 DNA reads TGTGCCAGCTACCCGGTCGAGGGAGATTACGAGCAGTACTTC. Its protein product is CASYPVEGDYEQYF.